This record concerns one T cell receptor beta chain sequence. Its antigen is not known. These data originate in a study of T cells in Graves' hyperthyroidism and ophthalmopathy. Whole-study results and caveats: Within blood appeared most thyroid clonotypes that had expanded above 0.001. A model built on 13 V-J features separated ophthalmopathy from stable hyperthyroidism. Onset of ophthalmopathy came a median roughly 6.9 months after the model predicted it.

Amplification targeted TCR beta CDR3 regions from RNA transcripts. TCR CDR3 regions were first amplified by RT-PCR with HTBI primers. TCRdb re-called the multiplex PCR reads with MiXCR, one entry per CDR3 protein. The data contain under 650,000 distinct CDR3 sequences, around 15% of them singletons. The germline V and J ends were trimmed by 5 bases and 1 base, with 18 bases remaining between them. The length of the CDR3 is 18 residues. From germline, CDR1 is MNHNS and CDR2 SASEGT. Subjects aged 18 to 65 presented with newly diagnosed hyperthyroidism of less than 2 months' duration. What was sequenced was blood. This receptor was identified in a woman aged 25 to 39 with Graves' hyperthyroidism. The chain links TRBV6-1 to TRBJ2-6; perhaps TRBD1 as D (6 bases). The CDR3 bases are TGTGCCAGCAGTCCAAGACAGGTACCCACTTCTGGGGCCAACGTCCTGACTTTC. This codes for CASSPRQVPTSGANVLTF.